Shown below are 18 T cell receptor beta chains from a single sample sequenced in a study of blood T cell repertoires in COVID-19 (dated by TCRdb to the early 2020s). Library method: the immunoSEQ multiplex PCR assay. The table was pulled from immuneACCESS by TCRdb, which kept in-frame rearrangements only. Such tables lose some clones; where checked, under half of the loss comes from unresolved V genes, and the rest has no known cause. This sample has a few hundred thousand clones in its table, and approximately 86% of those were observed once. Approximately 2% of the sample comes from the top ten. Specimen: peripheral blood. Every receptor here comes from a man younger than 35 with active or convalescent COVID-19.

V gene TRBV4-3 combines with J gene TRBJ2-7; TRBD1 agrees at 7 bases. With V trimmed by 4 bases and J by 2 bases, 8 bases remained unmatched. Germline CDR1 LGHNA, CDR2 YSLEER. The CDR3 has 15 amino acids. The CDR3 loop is CASSRQGQEPYEQYF. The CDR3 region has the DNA TGCGCCAGCAGCCGGCAAGGACAGGAACCCTACGAGCAGTACTTC.

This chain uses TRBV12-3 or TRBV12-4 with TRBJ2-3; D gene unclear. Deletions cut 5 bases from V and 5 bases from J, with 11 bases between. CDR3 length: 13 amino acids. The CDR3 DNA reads TGTGCCAGCAGTCGTTCCAACATAGATACGCAGTATTTT. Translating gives CASSRSNIDTQYF.

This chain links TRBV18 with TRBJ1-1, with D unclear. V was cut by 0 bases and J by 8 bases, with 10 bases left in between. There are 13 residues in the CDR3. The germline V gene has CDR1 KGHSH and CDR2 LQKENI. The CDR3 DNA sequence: TGTGCCAGCTCACCACCGACGGCAGGAGAAGCTTTCTTT. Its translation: CASSPPTAGEAFF.

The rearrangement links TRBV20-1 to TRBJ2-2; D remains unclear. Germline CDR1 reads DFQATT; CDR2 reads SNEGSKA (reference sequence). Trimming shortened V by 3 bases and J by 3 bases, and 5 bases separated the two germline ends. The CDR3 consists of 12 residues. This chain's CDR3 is CSASTDTGELFF. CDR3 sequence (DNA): TGCAGTGCTAGTACAGACACCGGGGAGCTGTTTTTT.

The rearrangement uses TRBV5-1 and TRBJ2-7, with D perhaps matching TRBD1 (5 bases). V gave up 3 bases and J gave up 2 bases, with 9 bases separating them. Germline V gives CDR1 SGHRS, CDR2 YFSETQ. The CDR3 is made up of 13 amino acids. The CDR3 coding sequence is TGCGCCAGCAGCTGGGGCCAGGCCTACGAGCAGTACTTC. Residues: CASSWGQAYEQYF.

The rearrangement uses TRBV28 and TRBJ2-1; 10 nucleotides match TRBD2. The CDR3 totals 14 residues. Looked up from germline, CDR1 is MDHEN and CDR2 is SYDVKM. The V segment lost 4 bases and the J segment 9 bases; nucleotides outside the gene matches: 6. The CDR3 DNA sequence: TGTGCCAGCAGTTCCCCGGGACTAGCGAGTGAGCAGTTCTTC. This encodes CASSSPGLASEQFF.

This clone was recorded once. The DNA for the CDR3 is TGTGCCAGCAGCTGGACAGATAGCAATCAGCCCCAGCATTTT. Its protein is CASSWTDSNQPQHF. The chain carries TRBV7-2 and TRBJ1-5; TRBD1 is a possible D gene (6 bases). CDR1 and CDR2 from the germline V gene are SGHTA and FQGNSA. The V gene lost 4 bases and the J gene lost 0 bases, with 7 bases spanning the gap. The CDR3 is 14 amino acids.

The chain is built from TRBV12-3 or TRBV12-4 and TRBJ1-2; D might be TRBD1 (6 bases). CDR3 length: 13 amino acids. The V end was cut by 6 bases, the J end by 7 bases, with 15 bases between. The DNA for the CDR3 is TGTGCCAGCAGAATTCGGGGGGCGGGTGGCTACACCTTC. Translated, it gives CASRIRGAGGYTF.

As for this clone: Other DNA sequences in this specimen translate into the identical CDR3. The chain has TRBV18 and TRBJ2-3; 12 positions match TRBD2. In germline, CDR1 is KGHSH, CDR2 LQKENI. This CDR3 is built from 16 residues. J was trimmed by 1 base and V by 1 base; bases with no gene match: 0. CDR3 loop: CASSPRLAGGTDTQYF. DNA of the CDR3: TGTGCCAGCTCACCACGACTAGCGGGAGGCACAGATACGCAGTATTTT.

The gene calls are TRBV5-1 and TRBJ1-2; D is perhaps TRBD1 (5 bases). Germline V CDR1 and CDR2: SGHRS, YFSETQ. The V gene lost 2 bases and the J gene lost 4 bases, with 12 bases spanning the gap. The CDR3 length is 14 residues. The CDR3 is CASSFAGFIYGYTF. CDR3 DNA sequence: TGCGCCAGCAGCTTCGCAGGGTTCATCTATGGCTACACCTTC.

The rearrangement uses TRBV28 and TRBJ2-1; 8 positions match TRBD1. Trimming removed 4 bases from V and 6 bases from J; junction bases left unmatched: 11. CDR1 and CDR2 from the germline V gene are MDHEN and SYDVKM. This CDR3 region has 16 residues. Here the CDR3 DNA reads TGTGCCAGCAGTTCCATTCAGGGGGCGCCGGTCAATGAGCAGTTCTTC. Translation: CASSSIQGAPVNEQFF.

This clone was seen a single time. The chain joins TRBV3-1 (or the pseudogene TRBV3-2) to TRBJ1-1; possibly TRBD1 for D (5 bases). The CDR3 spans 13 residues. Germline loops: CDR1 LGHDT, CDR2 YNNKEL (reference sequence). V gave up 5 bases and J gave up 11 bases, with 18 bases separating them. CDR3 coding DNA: TGTGCCAGCAGCGCCGCCGGCGCTAAGGGGGCTTTCTTT. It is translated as CASSAAGAKGAFF.

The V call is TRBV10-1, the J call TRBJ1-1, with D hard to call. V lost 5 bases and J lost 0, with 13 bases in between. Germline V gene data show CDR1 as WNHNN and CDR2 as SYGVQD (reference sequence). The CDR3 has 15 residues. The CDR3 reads CASSSKTTMNTEAFF. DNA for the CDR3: TGCGCCAGCAGTTCCAAAACAACAATGAACACTGAAGCTTTCTTT.

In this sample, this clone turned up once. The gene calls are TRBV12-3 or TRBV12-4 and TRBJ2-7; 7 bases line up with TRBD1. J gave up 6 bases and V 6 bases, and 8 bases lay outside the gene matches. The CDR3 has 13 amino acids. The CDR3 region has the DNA TGTGCCAGCAGGCGGACAGGTCGGGGCGAGCAGTACTTC. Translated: CASRRTGRGEQYF.

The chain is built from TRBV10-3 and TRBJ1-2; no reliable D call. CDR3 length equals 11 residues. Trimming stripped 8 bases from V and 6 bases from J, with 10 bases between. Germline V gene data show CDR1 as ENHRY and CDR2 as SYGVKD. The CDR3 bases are TGTGCCATCTCACGGGGAGATGGCTACACCTTC. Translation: CAISRGDGYTF.

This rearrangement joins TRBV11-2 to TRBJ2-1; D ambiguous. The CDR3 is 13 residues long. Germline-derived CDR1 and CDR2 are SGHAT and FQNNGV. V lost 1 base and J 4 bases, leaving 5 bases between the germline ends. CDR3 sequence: CASSLAVYNEQFF. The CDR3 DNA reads TGTGCCAGCAGCTTAGCAGTTTACAATGAGCAGTTCTTC.

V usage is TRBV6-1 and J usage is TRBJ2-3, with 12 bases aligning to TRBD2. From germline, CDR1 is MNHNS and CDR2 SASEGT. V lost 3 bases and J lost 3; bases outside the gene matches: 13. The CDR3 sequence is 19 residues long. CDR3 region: CASSETSGSIVLATDTQYF. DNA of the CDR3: TGTGCCAGCAGTGAGACTAGCGGGAGTATCGTTTTAGCAACAGATACGCAGTATTTT.

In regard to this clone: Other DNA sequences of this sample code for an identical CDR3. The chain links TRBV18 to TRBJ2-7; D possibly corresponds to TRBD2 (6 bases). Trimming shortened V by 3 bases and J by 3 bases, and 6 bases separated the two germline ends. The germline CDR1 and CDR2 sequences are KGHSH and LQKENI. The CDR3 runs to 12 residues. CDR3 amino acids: CASSPGGYEQYF. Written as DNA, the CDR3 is TGTGCCAGCTCACCGGGGGGCTACGAGCAGTACTTC.